These 31 T cell receptor beta chains share one sample of origin, sequenced in a study of blood T cell repertoires in COVID-19. Generated by immunoSEQ multiplex PCR, the TCRdb table keeps only in-frame clones and is missing some. The sample gives about 170,000 clones, around 92% of which show up once; roughly 5% is in the top ten. The sequencing input was peripheral blood. Source of these receptors: a man under 40 with COVID-19, enrolled during active disease.

For the CDR3, the DNA is TGTGCCAGCAGCTTTGGGACAGGGTTCACTGAAGCTTTCTTT. Protein: CASSFGTGFTEAFF. The chain is built from TRBV5-5 and TRBJ1-1; 9 bases agree with TRBD1. In germline, CDR1 is SGHKS, CDR2 YYEKEE (reference sequence). J gave up 4 bases and V 2 bases, and 3 bases lay outside the gene matches. This CDR3 has 14 residues.

The chain recombines TRBV12-5 with TRBJ1-2, with D possibly matching TRBD1 (6 bases). The CDR3 has 13 residues. Germline V gene lookup returns CDR1 LGHNT and CDR2 FRNRAP. Trimming pared 1 base from V and 5 bases from J, leaving 8 bases between. The CDR3 nucleotides read TGTGCTAGTGGTTTGGGACAGGCGTATGGCTACACCTTC. As protein: CASGLGQAYGYTF.

J is TRBJ1-2 and V is TRBV12-3 or TRBV12-4, with TRBD1 matching over 7 bases. V was clipped by 6 bases and J by 10 bases; unmatched bases: 8. The CDR3 is 12 residues long. The CDR3 here is CASRSSDRDYTF. DNA for the CDR3: TGTGCCAGCAGAAGCAGTGACAGGGACTACACCTTC.

This chain links TRBV6-1 with TRBJ2-7; weak D call: TRBD1 (6 bases). The CDR3 consists of 16 residues. Germline V lookup: CDR1 MNHNS, CDR2 SASEGT. V was shortened by 4 bases and J by 5 bases, with 21 bases between the two germline ends. CDR3: CASSGNRAEVGNEQYF. The CDR3 DNA reads as TGTGCCAGCAGTGGGAACAGGGCAGAGGTAGGGAACGAGCAGTACTTC.

CDR3 sequence (DNA): TGTGCCAGCAGACCAGGGGGCGTCGGAAATGAAAAACTGTTTTTT. Protein: CASRPGGVGNEKLFF. The chain carries TRBV27 and TRBJ1-4; 8 nucleotides agree with TRBD1. CDR1 is MNHEY, CDR2 SMNVEV, per germline (reference sequence). The CDR3 is 15 amino acids. Unmatched junction bases numbered 8, after V lost 6 bases and J lost 5 bases.

V usage is TRBV7-3 and J usage is TRBJ2-2; D unresolved. V dropped 1 base and J dropped 4 bases, with 4 bases sitting between them. This CDR3 has 13 residues. The germline V gene encodes CDR1 SGHTA and CDR2 FQGTGA. The CDR3 DNA follows: TGTGCCAGCAGCTTAAGGGCCACCGGGGAGCTGTTTTTT. Amino acids: CASSLRATGELFF.

The chain joins TRBV6-5 to TRBJ1-6; 10 bases fit TRBD1. CDR3 size: 14 residues. The germline V gene has CDR1 MNHEY and CDR2 SVGAGI. V gave up 6 bases and J gave up 9 bases; unmatched junction bases: 5. The CDR3 nucleotides are TGTGCCAGCAGACCCGACAGGGGGCCTTCACCCCTCCACTTT. This encodes CASRPDRGPSPLHF.

V and J are TRBV5-5 and TRBJ2-1, with 11 nucleotides matching TRBD2. V shed 0 bases and J 5 bases; nucleotides not matched to a gene: 4. CDR1 is SGHKS, CDR2 YYEKEE, per germline (reference sequence). The CDR3 is made up of 16 amino acids. CDR3 in amino acids: CASSLGLAGNNNEQFF. DNA of the CDR3: TGTGCCAGCAGCTTGGGACTAGCGGGGAACAACAATGAGCAGTTCTTC.

This clone occurred once. The chain joins TRBV19 to TRBJ2-2; no reliable D call. Germline assignment: CDR1 LNHDA and CDR2 SQIVND (reference sequence). Trimming shortened V by 10 bases and J by 4 bases, and 13 bases separated the two germline ends. The CDR3 totals 13 residues. The CDR3 protein is CATYRTSTGELFF. CDR3 in DNA: TGTGCCACTTACAGAACAAGCACCGGGGAGCTGTTTTTT.

V usage is TRBV9 and J usage is TRBJ1-1, with D unresolved. Germline V lookup: CDR1 SGDLS, CDR2 YYNGEE. CDR3 size: 14 residues. Deletions cut 3 bases from V and 0 bases from J, with 9 bases between. The CDR3 region has the DNA TGTGCCAGCAGCGCCGGAGATATGAACACTGAAGCTTTCTTT. The encoded protein is CASSAGDMNTEAFF.

V and J are TRBV2 and TRBJ2-3; the D gene is possibly TRBD1 (6 bases). This CDR3 has 14 residues. Germline V gene sequence: CDR1 SNHLY, CDR2 FYNNEI. V dropped 2 bases and J dropped 5 bases, with 11 bases sitting between them. Here the CDR3 DNA reads TGTGCCAGCAGTGAAAACAGGGTGGGAGATACGCAGTATTTT. Residues: CASSENRVGDTQYF.

The V call is TRBV7-2, the J call TRBJ2-7; 8 positions agree with TRBD1. The CDR3 consists of 17 residues. With V trimmed by 0 bases and J by 5 bases, 12 bases remained unmatched. Germline CDR1 and CDR2: SGHTA and FQGNSA. The CDR3, as DNA: TGTGCCAGCAGCTTAGCTGCTTGGTCAGGGGGCGGCGACGAGCAGTACTTC. Its translation: CASSLAAWSGGGDEQYF.

This clone was seen a single time. The rearrangement joins TRBV28 to TRBJ2-6; D not resolved. V lost 5 bases and J 2 bases, leaving 13 bases between the germline ends. In germline, CDR1 is MDHEN, CDR2 SYDVKM. The CDR3 length is 16 residues. The chain's CDR3 is CASSNPGRAGANVLTF. The CDR3 coding sequence is TGTGCCAGCAGTAACCCCGGCCGGGCTGGGGCCAACGTCCTGACTTTC. The full variable domain, completed using reference TRBV28 and TRBJ2-6, is DVKVTQSSRYLVKRTGEKVFLECVQDMDHENMFWYRQDPGLGLRLIYFSYDVKMKEKGDIPEGYSVSREKKERFSLILESASTNQTSMYLCASSNPGRAGANVLTFGAGSRLTVL.

The genes are TRBV7-9 and TRBJ1-5; the match to TRBD1 covers 7 bases. After removal of 5 bases from V and 4 bases from J, the junction contained 14 bases not matched to a gene. Per germline, CDR1 SEHNR and CDR2 FQNEAQ (reference sequence). CDR3 length equals 17 residues. The CDR3 coding sequence is TGTGCCAGCAGCCAGACCCGGGACAGTGAAAATAATCAGCCCCAGCATTTT. It specifies CASSQTRDSENNQPQHF.

The V and J genes are TRBV7-2 and TRBJ1-6; D might be TRBD1 (6 bases). Germline CDR1 SGHTA, CDR2 FQGNSA. The CDR3 covers 14 residues. The ends were cut back, 1 base at V and 7 bases at J, with 8 bases in the middle. As DNA, the CDR3 is TGTGCCAGCAGCTTAGGACAGGTGAATTCACCCCTCCACTTT. This encodes CASSLGQVNSPLHF.

The V and J genes are TRBV5-4 and TRBJ1-2; TRBD1 agrees at 10 bases. V gave up 2 bases and J gave up 2 bases; unmatched junction bases: 6. CDR1 is SGHNT, CDR2 YYREEE, per germline (reference sequence). This CDR3 contains 16 residues. The CDR3 reads CASSLPPGQGNYGYTF. CDR3 bases: TGTGCCAGCAGCTTACCTCCGGGACAGGGGAACTATGGCTACACCTTC. The variable domain in full, completed from reference TRBV5-4 and TRBJ1-2, reads ETGVTQSPTHLIKTRGQQVTLRCSSQSGHNTVSWYQQALGQGPQFIFQYYREEENGRGNFPPRFSGLQFPNYSSELNVNALELDDSALYLCASSLPPGQGNYGYTFGSGTRLTVV.

This rearrangement joins TRBV21-1 to TRBJ2-7; the DNA was not used to check the table's D call, TRBD1. TRBV21-1 is annotated as a pseudogene. This CDR3 is 13 amino acids long. This chain's CDR3 is CASTSFWTGDQYF. The CDR3 DNA reads as TGTGCCAGCACCTCTTTTTGGACAGGAGACCAGTACTTC.

V usage is TRBV5-5 and J usage is TRBJ2-3; 8 bases are a match to TRBD1. This CDR3 is built from 14 residues. Germline V CDR1 and CDR2: SGHKS, YYEKEE (reference sequence). V was clipped by 6 bases and J by 5 bases; unmatched bases: 8. The CDR3 DNA is TGTGCCAGCACCACCGGACAGGGTAGAGATACGCAGTATTTT. Residues: CASTTGQGRDTQYF.

The rearrangement joins TRBV2 to TRBJ1-4, with D possibly TRBD1 on 5 matching bases. The CDR3 has 14 amino acids. In germline, CDR1 is SNHLY, CDR2 FYNNEI. Trimming pared 4 bases from V and 8 bases from J, leaving 14 bases between. The CDR3 bases are TGTGCCAGCAGTGTTTCGGGGGGAAGGGAAAAACTGTTTTTT. The encoded protein is CASSVSGGREKLFF. The entire variable domain, with the rest obtained from reference TRBV2 and TRBJ1-4, is as follows: EPEVTQTPSHQVTQMGQEVILRCVPISNHLYFYWYRQILGQKVEFLVSFYNNEISEKSEIFDDQFSVERPDGSNFTLKIRSTKLEDSAMYFCASSVSGGREKLFFGSGTQLSVL.

The chain joins TRBV4-1 to TRBJ2-1; D remains unclear. Trimming shortened V by 1 base and J by 6 bases, and 13 bases separated the two germline ends. The CDR3 runs 15 residues. Germline-derived CDR1 and CDR2 are MGHRA and YSYEKL. The CDR3 DNA follows: TGCGCCAGCAGCCAAGTGATCGGAGTGGGCAATGAGCAGTTCTTC. Encoded protein: CASSQVIGVGNEQFF.

V gene TRBV20-1 combines with J gene TRBJ1-1; possible D gene TRBD1, 5 bases. V was pared by 3 bases and J by 3 bases, with 8 bases between. Germline CDR1 reads DFQATT; CDR2 reads SNEGSKA (reference sequence). The CDR3 loop spans 12 amino acids. In DNA form, the CDR3 reads TGCAGTGCTAGTCTAGGGGACACTGAAGCTTTCTTT. Translated: CSASLGDTEAFF.

CDR3 protein: CASSFSGKYEQYF. The CDR3 DNA reads as TGTGCCAGCAGTTTCTCAGGGAAATACGAGCAGTACTTC. The V and J genes are TRBV12-3 or TRBV12-4 and TRBJ2-7, with D possibly matching TRBD1 (5 bases). This CDR3 is 13 amino acids long. The V gene lost 3 bases and the J gene lost 4 bases, with 10 bases spanning the gap.

Written as DNA, the CDR3 is TGTGCCAGCAGTCCGTGGACTAGCGGGAGGGTTGATGAGCAGTTCTTC. Its protein product is CASSPWTSGRVDEQFF. The chain carries TRBV28 and TRBJ2-1, with 15 nucleotides matching TRBD2. The trim removed 5 bases at V and 8 bases at J, leaving 7 bases unmatched. The CDR3 has 16 amino acids. Germline CDR1 reads MDHEN; CDR2 reads SYDVKM.

There are a few counts of this clone. V and J are TRBV6-2 or TRBV6-3 and TRBJ2-3, with 7 bases aligning to TRBD2. The CDR3 covers 16 residues. Trimming at V came to 2 bases and at J to 5 bases, leaving 10 bases not matched to a gene. From germline, CDR1 is MNHEY and CDR2 SVGEGT. The CDR3 protein is CASSYPRRGKGDTQYF. The CDR3 nucleotides read TGTGCCAGCAGTTACCCACGGCGGGGGAAGGGAGATACGCAGTATTTT.

This clone was seen a single time. This chain joins TRBV5-4 and TRBJ1-2; 7 bases agree with TRBD1. Losses at the gene ends were 4 bases for V and 4 bases for J; bases not matched to a gene: 7. The CDR3 consists of 14 residues. Germline CDR1 and CDR2: SGHNT and YYREEE (reference sequence). The CDR3 loop reads CASSMGQWGYGYTF. The CDR3 bases are TGTGCCAGCAGCATGGGACAGTGGGGCTATGGCTACACCTTC.

The rearrangement joins TRBV9 to TRBJ1-1; D gene ambiguous. CDR1 and CDR2 (germline): SGDLS, YYNGEE. V was cut by 2 bases and J by 6 bases, with 20 bases left in between. The CDR3 runs to 16 residues. CDR3 loop: CASSVRTGEKRAEAFF. DNA of the CDR3: TGTGCCAGCAGCGTTAGAACGGGCGAGAAGAGGGCTGAAGCTTTCTTT.

This chain links TRBV14 with TRBJ1-1; D ambiguous. Germline V gives CDR1 SGHDN, CDR2 FVKESK. This CDR3 has 14 residues. Trimming shortened V by 3 bases and J by 0 bases, and 8 bases separated the two germline ends. The chain's CDR3 is CASSHLSMNTEAFF. The CDR3 nucleotides read TGTGCCAGCAGCCACCTGAGTATGAACACTGAAGCTTTCTTT.

This sequence joins TRBV2 and TRBJ1-4; TRBD1 agrees at 7 bases. In germline, CDR1 is SNHLY, CDR2 FYNNEI. Trimming removed 6 bases from V and 3 bases from J; junction bases left unmatched: 1. This CDR3 is built from 13 residues. CDR3: CASRGQPNEKLFF. The CDR3 nucleotides read TGTGCCAGCAGGGGACAGCCTAATGAAAAACTGTTTTTT.

This chain uses TRBV2 with TRBJ1-5; 10 bases are a match to TRBD1. CDR3 length: 17 residues. After removal of 0 bases from V and 4 bases from J, the junction contained 6 bases not matched to a gene. The germline gives CDR1 SNHLY, CDR2 FYNNEI. This chain's CDR3 is CASSEARDRGQNQPQHF. The CDR3 region has the DNA TGTGCCAGCAGTGAAGCTCGTGACAGGGGGCAGAATCAGCCCCAGCATTTT.

V gene TRBV4-2 combines with J gene TRBJ2-5, with 13 bases identical to TRBD2. This CDR3 is built from 18 residues. The germline gives CDR1 LGHNA, CDR2 YNFKEQ. After removal of 1 base from V and 5 bases from J, the junction contained 10 bases not matched to a gene. The CDR3 sequence: CASSQGLTSGGRRETQYF. The CDR3 DNA is TGTGCCAGCAGCCAAGGGCTGACTAGCGGGGGGAGGAGGGAGACCCAGTACTTC.

The chain combines TRBV5-4 with TRBJ1-4; tentative D call: TRBD1 (5 bases). The V and J ends lost 0 bases and 8 bases respectively, with 11 bases between them. The V gene's germline CDR1 is SGHNT and CDR2 YYREEE (reference sequence). There are 14 residues in the CDR3. The CDR3 nucleotides read TGTGCCAGCAGCTTGGGACAGAACTCCGAAAAACTGTTTTTT. Its translation: CASSLGQNSEKLFF.